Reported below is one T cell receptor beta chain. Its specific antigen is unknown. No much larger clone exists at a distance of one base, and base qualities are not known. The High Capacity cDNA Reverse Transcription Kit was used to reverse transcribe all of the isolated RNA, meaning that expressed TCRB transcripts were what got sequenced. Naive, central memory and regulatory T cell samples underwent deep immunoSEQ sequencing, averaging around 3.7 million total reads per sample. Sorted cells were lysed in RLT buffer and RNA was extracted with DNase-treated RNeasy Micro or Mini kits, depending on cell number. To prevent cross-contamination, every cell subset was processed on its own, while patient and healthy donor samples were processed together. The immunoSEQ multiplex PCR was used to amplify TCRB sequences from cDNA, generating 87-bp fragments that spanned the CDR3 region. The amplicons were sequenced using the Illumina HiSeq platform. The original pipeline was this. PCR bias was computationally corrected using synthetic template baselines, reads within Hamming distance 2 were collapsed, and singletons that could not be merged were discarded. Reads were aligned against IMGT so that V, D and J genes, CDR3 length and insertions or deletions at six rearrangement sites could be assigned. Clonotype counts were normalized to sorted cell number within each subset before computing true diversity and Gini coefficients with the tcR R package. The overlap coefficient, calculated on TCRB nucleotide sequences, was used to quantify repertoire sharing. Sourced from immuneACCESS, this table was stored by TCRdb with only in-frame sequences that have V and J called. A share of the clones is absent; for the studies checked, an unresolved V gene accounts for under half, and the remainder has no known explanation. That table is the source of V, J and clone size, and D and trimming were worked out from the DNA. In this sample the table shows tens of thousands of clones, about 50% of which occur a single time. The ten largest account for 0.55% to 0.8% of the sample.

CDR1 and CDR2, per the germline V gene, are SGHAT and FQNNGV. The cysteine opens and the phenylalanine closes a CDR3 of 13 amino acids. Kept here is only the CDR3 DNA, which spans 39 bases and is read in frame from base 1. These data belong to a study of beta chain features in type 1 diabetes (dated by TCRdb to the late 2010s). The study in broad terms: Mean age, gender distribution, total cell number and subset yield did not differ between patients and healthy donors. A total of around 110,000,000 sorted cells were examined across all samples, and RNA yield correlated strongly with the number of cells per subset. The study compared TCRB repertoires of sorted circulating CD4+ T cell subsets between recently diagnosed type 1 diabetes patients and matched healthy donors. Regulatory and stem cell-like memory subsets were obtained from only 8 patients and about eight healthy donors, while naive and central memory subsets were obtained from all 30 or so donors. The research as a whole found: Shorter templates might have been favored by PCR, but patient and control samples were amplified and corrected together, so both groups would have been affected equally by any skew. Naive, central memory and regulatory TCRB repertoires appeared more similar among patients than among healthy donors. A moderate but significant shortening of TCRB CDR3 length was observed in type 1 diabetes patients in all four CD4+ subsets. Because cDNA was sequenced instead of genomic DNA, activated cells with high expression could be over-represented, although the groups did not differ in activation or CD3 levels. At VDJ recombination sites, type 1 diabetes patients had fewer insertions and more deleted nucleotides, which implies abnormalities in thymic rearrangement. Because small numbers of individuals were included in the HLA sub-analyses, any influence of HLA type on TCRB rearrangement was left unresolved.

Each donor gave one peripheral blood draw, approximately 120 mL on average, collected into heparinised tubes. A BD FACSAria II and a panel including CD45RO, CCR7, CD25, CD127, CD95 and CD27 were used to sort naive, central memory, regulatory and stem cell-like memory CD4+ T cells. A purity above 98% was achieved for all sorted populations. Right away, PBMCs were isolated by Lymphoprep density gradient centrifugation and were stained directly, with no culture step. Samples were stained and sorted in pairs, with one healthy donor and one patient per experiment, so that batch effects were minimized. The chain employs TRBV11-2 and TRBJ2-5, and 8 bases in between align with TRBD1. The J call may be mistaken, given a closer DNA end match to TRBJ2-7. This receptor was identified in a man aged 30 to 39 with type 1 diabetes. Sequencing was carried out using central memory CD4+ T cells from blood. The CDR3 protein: CASSTGQGYEQYF. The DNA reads TGTGCCAGCAGCACCGGACAGGGCTACGAGCAGTACTTC.